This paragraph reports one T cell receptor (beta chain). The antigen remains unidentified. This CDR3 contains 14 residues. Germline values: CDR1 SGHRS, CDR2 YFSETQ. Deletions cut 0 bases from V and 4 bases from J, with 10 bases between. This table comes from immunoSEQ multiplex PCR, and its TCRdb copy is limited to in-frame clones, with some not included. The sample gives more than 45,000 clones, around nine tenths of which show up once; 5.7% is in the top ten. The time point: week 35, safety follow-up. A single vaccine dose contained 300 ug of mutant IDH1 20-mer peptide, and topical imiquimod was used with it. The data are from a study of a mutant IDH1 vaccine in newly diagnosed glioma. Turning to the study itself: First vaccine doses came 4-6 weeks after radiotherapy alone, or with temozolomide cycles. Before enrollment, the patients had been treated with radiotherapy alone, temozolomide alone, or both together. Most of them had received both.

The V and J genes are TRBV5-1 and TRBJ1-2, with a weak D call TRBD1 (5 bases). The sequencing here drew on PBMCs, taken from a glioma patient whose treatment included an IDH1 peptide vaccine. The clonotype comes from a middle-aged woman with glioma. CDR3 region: CASSLESGGYGYTF. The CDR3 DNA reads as TGCGCCAGCAGCTTGGAATCTGGGGGCTATGGCTACACCTTC. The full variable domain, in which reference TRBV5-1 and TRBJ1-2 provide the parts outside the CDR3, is KAGVTQTPRYLIKTRGQQVTLSCSPISGHRSVSWYQQTPGQGLQFLFEYFSETQRNKGNFPGRFSGRQFSNSRSEMNVSTLELGDSALYLCASSLESGGYGYTFGSGTRLTVV.